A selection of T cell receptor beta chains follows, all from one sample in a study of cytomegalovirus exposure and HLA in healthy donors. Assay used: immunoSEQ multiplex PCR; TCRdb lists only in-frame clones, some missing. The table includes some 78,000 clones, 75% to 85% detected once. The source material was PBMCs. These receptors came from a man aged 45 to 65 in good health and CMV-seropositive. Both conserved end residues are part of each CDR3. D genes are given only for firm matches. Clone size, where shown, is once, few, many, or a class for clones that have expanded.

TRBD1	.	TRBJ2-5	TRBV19	CASSVRDREETQYF	TGTGCCAGTAGTGTTCGGGACAGGGAAGAGACCCAGTACTTC
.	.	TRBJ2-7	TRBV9	CASSVDGMSREQYF	TGTGCCAGCAGCGTAGACGGGATGTCGAGGGAGCAGTACTTC
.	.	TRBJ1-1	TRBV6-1	CASTFRGKTEAFF	TGTGCCAGCACTTTCAGGGGAAAAACTGAAGCTTTCTTT
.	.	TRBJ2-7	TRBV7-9	CASSSTLTYEQYF	TGTGCCAGCAGCTCGACTCTTACCTACGAGCAGTACTTC
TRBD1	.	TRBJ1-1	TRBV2	CASSLSGGRTEAFF	TGTGCCAGCAGCCTTTCAGGGGGACGCACTGAAGCTTTCTTT
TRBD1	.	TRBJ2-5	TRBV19	CASRGTGQETQYF	TGTGCCAGTCGCGGGACAGGACAAGAGACCCAGTACTTC
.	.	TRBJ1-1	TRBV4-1	CASSLARVEGGTEAFF	TGCGCCAGCAGCCTAGCCCGGGTGGAGGGCGGCACTGAAGCTTTCTTT
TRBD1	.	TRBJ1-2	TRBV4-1	CASSQVPTGGNYGYTF	TGCGCCAGCAGCCAAGTCCCGACAGGGGGAAACTATGGCTACACCTTC
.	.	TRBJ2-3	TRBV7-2	CASSLPGPSYTQYF	TGTGCCAGCAGCTTACCAGGGCCCTCATATACGCAGTATTTT
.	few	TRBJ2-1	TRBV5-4	CASSLKATPRNEQFF	TGTGCCAGCAGCTTGAAGGCCACGCCTAGGAATGAGCAGTTCTTC
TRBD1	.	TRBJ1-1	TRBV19	CASSAGTGDTEAFF	TGTGCCAGTAGTGCAGGGACAGGGGACACTGAAGCTTTCTTT
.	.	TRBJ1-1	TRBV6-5	CASSYSLPAAEAFF	TGTGCCAGCAGTTACTCCCTTCCCGCGGCCGAAGCTTTCTTT
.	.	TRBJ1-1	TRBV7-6	CASSFRRNTEAFF	TGTGCCAGCAGCTTCCGGCGGAATACTGAAGCTTTCTTT
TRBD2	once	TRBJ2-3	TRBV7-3	CASSLALADTQYF	TGTGCCAGCAGCTTGGCACTAGCGGATACGCAGTATTTT
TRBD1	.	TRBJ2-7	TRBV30	CASGGRGLSYEQYF	TGTGCGAGTGGGGGCAGGGGGCTTAGTTATGAGCAGTACTTC
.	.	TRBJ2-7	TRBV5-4	CASSWIGAPNYEQYF	TGTGCCAGCAGCTGGATAGGGGCGCCTAACTACGAGCAGTACTTC
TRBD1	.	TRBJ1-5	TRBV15	CATRQGFGGNQPQHF	TGTGCCACCAGACAGGGGTTTGGGGGCAATCAGCCCCAGCATTTT
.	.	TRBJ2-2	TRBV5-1	CASSLDVGSAGGELFF	TGCGCCAGCAGCTTGGACGTCGGTTCCGCTGGCGGGGAGCTGTTTTTT
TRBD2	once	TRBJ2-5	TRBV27	CASSELLAGAETQYF	TGTGCCAGCAGCGAACTGCTAGCGGGAGCAGAGACCCAGTACTTC
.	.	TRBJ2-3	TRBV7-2	CASSPMGGDPTQYF	TGTGCCAGCAGCCCCATGGGGGGAGACCCTACGCAGTATTTT
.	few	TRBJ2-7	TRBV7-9	CASSLMHGGLYEQYF	TGTGCCAGCAGCTTAATGCACGGCGGACTCTACGAGCAGTACTTC
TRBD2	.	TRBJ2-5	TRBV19	CASSISLAGNRWEQYF	TGTGCCAGTAGTATATCCCTAGCGGGGAACCGTTGGGAGCAGTACTTC
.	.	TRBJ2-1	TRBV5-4	CASSEPGGPAYNEQFF	TGTGCCAGCAGCGAACCCGGCGGGCCCGCCTACAATGAGCAGTTCTTC
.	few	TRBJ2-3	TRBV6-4	CASRRRALSTDTQYF	TGTGCCAGCAGAAGAAGAGCGCTAAGCACAGATACGCAGTATTTT
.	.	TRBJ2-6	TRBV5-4	CASSLDPSSGANGLTF	TGTGCCAGCAGCTTGGACCCGAGCTCTGGGGCCAACGGCCTGACTTTC
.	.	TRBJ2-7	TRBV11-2	CASSLGLEQYF	TGTGCCAGCAGCTTAGGTCTCGAGCAGTACTTC
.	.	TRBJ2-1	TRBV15	CATSRDRGEGAYNEQFF	TGTGCCACCAGCAGAGATCGGGGAGAGGGGGCCTACAATGAGCAGTTCTTC
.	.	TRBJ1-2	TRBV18	CASGPGGGYGYTF	TGTGCCAGCGGCCCCGGGGGGGGCTATGGCTACACCTTC
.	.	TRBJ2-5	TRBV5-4	CASSLGRVGQETQYF	TGTGCCAGCAGCTTGGGCAGGGTGGGACAAGAGACCCAGTACTTC
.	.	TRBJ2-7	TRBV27	CASSSGAEQYF	TGTGCCAGCAGTTCAGGGGCGGAGCAGTACTTC
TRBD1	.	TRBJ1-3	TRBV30	CAWSPTGISGNTIYF	TGTGCCTGGAGTCCGACAGGGATATCTGGAAACACCATATATTTT
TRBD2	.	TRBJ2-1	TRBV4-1	CASSQARTSGEIEQFF	TGCGCCAGCAGCCAAGCCCGGACTAGCGGGGAGATTGAGCAGTTCTTC
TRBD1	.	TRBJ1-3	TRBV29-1	CSVKGTGYTIYF	TGCAGCGTTAAAGGGACAGGGTACACCATATATTTT
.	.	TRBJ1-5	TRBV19	CATKRDILRNQPQHF	TGTGCCACTAAAAGGGACATTCTTCGCAATCAGCCCCAGCATTTT
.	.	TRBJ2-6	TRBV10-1	CASSLSRAPGANVLTF	TGCGCCAGCAGCCTCTCCAGGGCTCCTGGGGCCAACGTCCTGACTTTC
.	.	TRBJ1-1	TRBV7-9	CASSFLTADTEAFF	TGTGCCAGCAGCTTTTTGACAGCAGACACTGAAGCTTTCTTT
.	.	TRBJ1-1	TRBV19	CASSNGGTEAFF	TGTGCCAGTAGCAACGGAGGCACTGAAGCTTTCTTT
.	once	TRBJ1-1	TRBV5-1	CASTLAERGTEAFF	TGCGCCAGCACTTTGGCGGAAAGAGGCACTGAAGCTTTCTTT
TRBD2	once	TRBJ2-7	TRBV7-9	CASSPLAGGGYEQYF	TGTGCCAGCAGCCCCCTAGCGGGAGGAGGTTACGAGCAGTACTTC
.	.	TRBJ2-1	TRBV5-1	CASSLYSSTYNEQFF	TGCGCCAGCAGCCTGTACTCTAGTACCTACAATGAGCAGTTCTTC
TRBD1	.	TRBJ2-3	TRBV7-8	CASSALVGQGPPDTQYF	TGTGCCAGCAGCGCCCTAGTGGGACAGGGTCCCCCAGATACGCAGTATTTT
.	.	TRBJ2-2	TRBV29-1	CSVLTVDRGTGELFF	TGCAGCGTACTGACTGTGGACCGGGGCACCGGGGAGCTGTTTTTT
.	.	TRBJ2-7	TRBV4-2	CASSQDRQGIYEQYF	TGTGCCAGCAGCCAAGATCGCCAGGGGATCTACGAGCAGTACTTC
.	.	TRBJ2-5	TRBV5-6	CASSLLNSPQTQYF	TGTGCCAGCAGCTTGTTAAATAGCCCCCAGACCCAGTACTTC
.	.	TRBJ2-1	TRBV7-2	CASSLVTGLYNEQFF	TGTGCCAGCAGCTTAGTGACAGGTCTTTACAATGAGCAGTTCTTC
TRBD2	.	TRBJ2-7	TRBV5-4	CASSVGLDGQYF	TGTGCCAGCAGCGTTGGACTAGACGGGCAGTACTTC
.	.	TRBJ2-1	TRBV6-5	CASSYSKGSGDNEQFF	TGTGCCAGCAGTTACTCGAAAGGCTCCGGGGACAATGAGCAGTTCTTC
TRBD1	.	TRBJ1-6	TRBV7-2	CASSLGAGGLNSPLHF	TGTGCCAGCAGCTTAGGGGCAGGGGGCTTGAATTCACCCCTCCACTTT
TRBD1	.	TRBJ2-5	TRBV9	CASSVGDRGQETQYF	TGTGCCAGCAGCGTAGGGGACAGGGGGCAAGAGACCCAGTACTTC
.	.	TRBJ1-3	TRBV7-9	CASSLEAGNTIYF	TGTGCCAGCAGCTTAGAAGCAGGAAACACCATATATTTT
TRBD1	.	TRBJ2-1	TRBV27	CASSLGQTSWDEQFF	TGTGCCAGCAGCCTGGGACAGACTTCTTGGGATGAGCAGTTCTTC
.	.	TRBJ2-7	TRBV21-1	CASSSLPAGLAAYEQYF	TGTGCCAGCAGCAGCCTTCCAGCGGGACTGGCTGCCTACGAGCAGTACTTC
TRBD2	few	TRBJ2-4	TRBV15	CATSRDRGVRNSQYF	TGTGCCACCAGCAGAGATCGGGGGGTCAGGAACAGTCAGTACTTC
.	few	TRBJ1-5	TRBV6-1	CASSLGQNQPQHF	TGTGCCAGCAGTCTAGGACAAAATCAGCCCCAGCATTTT
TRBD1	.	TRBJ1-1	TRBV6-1	CASRFQGGNTEAFF	TGTGCCAGCCGCTTTCAGGGGGGGAACACTGAAGCTTTCTTT
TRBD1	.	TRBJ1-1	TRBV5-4	CASSYQTWTGHAGEAFF	TGTGCCAGCAGCTACCAAACTTGGACAGGCCACGCCGGTGAAGCTTTCTTT
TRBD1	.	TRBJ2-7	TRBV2	CASGRDRAFNEQYF	TGTGCCAGCGGCCGGGACAGAGCTTTCAACGAGCAGTACTTC
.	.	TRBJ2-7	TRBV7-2	CASSPSGSYEQYF	TGTGCCAGCAGCCCCAGCGGGTCCTACGAGCAGTACTTC
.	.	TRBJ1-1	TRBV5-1	CASSLVSSSTEAFF	TGCGCCAGCAGCTTGGTTAGCAGCTCCACTGAAGCTTTCTTT
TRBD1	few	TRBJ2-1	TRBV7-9	CASSPPWTGGNEQFF	TGTGCCAGCAGCCCCCCATGGACAGGGGGAAATGAGCAGTTCTTC